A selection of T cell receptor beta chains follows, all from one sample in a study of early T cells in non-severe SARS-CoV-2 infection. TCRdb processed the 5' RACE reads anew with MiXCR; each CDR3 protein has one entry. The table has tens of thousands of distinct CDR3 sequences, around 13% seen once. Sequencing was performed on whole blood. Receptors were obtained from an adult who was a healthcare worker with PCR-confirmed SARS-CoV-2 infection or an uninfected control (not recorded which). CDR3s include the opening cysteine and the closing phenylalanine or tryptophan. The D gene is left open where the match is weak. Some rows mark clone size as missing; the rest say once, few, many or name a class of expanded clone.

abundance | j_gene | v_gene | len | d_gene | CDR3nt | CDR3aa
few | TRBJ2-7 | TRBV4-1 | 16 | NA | TGCGCCAGCAGCCATATCCGGGGGCCCAGGTCCTACGAGCAGTACTTC | CASSHIRGPRSYEQYF
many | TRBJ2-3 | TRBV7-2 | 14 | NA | TGTGCCAGCAGCTTAGCGGGGGGGCGGGATACGCAGTATTTT | CASSLAGGRDTQYF
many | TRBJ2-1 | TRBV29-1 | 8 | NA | TGCAGCGCCGGGGGCCAGTTCTTC | CSAGGQFF
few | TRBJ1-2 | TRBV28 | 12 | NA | TGTGCCAGCAGTTTACCAGGGTATGGCTACACCTTC | CASSLPGYGYTF
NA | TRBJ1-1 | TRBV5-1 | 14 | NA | TGCGCCAGCAGCTTGGACAGGAGGAACACTGAAGCTTTCTTT | CASSLDRRNTEAFF
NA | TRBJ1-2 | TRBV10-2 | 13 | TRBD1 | TGCGCCAGCAGTGACAGGGGGCTCTCTGGCTACACCTTC | CASSDRGLSGYTF
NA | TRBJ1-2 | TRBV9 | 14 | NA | TGTGCCAGCACTCGCGAGGGGGTAGGAGGAGGCTACACCTTC | CASTREGVGGGYTF
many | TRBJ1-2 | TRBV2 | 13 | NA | TGTGCCAGCAGTGACCCCCGAGGGTATGGCTACACCTTC | CASSDPRGYGYTF
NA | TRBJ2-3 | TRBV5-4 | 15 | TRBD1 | TGTGCCAGCAGATCTGACAGGGAAAGCACAGATACGCAGTATTTT | CASRSDRESTDTQYF
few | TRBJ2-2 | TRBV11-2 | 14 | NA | TGTGCCAGCAGCTCAGCACTGAACACCGGGGAGCTGTTTTTT | CASSSALNTGELFF
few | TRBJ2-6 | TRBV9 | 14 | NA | TGTGCCAGCAGCGCGGACTCTGGGGCCAACGTCCTGACTTTC | CASSADSGANVLTF
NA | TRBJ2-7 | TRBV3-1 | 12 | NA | TGTGCCAGCAGTCCTACTACTTCCGAGCAGTACTTC | CASSPTTSEQYF
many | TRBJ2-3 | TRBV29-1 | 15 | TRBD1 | TGCAGCGCGCCCCCCCGGGACAGTGACACAGATACGCAGTATTTT | CSAPPRDSDTDTQYF
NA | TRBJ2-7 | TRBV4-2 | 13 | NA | TGTGCCAGCAGCCAAGATTTCGCCTACGAGCAGTACTTC | CASSQDFAYEQYF
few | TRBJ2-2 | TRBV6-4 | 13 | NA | TGTGCCAGCAGTGACACAGACACCGGGGAGCTGTTTTTT | CASSDTDTGELFF
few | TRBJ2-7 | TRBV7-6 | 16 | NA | TGTGCCAGCAGCTTAGATGGCTGGGACGTTTCCTACGAGCAGTACTTC | CASSLDGWDVSYEQYF
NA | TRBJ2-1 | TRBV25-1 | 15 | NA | TGTGCCACCCGACGGGGGGACAACCCCGTCCGAGAGCAGTTCTTC | CATRRGDNPVREQFF
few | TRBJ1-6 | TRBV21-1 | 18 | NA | TGTGCCAGCAGCAAAGATGAGGACACCCTCCCCTATAATTCACCCCTCCACTTT | CASSKDEDTLPYNSPLHF
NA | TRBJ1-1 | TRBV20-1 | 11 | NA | TGCAGTCCCACAGTGAACACTGAAGCTTTCTTT | CSPTVNTEAFF
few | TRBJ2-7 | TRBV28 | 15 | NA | TGTGCCAGCAGTTTACCCTCTCCAACGACCTACGAGCAGTACTTC | CASSLPSPTTYEQYF
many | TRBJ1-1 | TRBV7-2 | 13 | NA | TGTGCCAGCGGATTTAACATGAACACTGAAGCTTTCTTT | CASGFNMNTEAFF
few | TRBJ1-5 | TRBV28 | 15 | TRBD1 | TGTGCCAGCACAGGGGGGGGTTATAGCAATCAGCCCCAGCATTTT | CASTGGGYSNQPQHF
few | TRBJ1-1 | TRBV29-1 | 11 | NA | TGCAGCGTTGTTCCTCGGGATGAAGCTTTCTTT | CSVVPRDEAFF
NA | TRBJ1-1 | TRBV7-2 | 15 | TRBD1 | TGTGCCAGCAGCCCGTGGACAGGGGCCAACACTGAAGCTTTCTTT | CASSPWTGANTEAFF
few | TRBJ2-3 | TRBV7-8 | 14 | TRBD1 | TGTGCCAGCAGCGGGGGACAGTTCACAGATACGCAGTATTTT | CASSGGQFTDTQYF
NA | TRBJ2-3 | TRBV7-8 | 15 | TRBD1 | TGTGCCAGCAGCTTCGACAGGGCTAGCACAGATACGCAGTATTTT | CASSFDRASTDTQYF
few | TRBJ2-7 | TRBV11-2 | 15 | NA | TGTGCCAGCAGCTTAGAGCCCAGGCTAAGGGACGAGCAGTACTTC | CASSLEPRLRDEQYF
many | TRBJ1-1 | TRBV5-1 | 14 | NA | TGCGCCAGCAGCCCGGACGGCTTGAACACTGAAGCTTTCTTT | CASSPDGLNTEAFF
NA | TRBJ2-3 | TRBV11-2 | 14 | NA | TGTGCCAGCAGCCCACGACAGGCCACAGATACGCAGTATTTT | CASSPRQATDTQYF
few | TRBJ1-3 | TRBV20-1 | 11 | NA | TGCAGTGCTCGGGCCGGAAACACCATATATTTT | CSARAGNTIYF
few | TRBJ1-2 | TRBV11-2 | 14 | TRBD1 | TGTGCCAGCAGCCCTAGCGGGGACAGGGGAGGCTACACCTTC | CASSPSGDRGGYTF
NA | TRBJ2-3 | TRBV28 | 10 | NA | TGTGCCAGCAGTTACGATACGCAGTATTTT | CASSYDTQYF
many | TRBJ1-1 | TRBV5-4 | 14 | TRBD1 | TGTGCCAGCAGCCCCGGACAGGGGTCCACTGAAGCTTTCTTT | CASSPGQGSTEAFF
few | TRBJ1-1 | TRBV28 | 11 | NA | TGTGCCAGCACAGCCCTCACTGAAGCTTTCTTT | CASTALTEAFF
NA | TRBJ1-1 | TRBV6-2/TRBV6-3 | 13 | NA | TGTGCCACCGATCGAGCTCCCGGCACCGAAGCTTTCTTT | CATDRAPGTEAFF
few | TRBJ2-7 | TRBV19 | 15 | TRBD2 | TGTGCCAGTAGTAAGGGACTAGCGGCCCCCTACGAGCAGTACTTC | CASSKGLAAPYEQYF
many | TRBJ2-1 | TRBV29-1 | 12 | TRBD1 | TGCAGCGCCGGGACAGGTAACGATGAGCAGTTCTTC | CSAGTGNDEQFF
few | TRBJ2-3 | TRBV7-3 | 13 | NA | TGTGCCAGCAGCGCGGTCAGGGAAGATACGCAGTATTTT | CASSAVREDTQYF
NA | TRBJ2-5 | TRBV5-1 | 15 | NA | TGCGCCAGCAGCTTGGGGTTACGGGATCAAGAGACCCAGTACTTC | CASSLGLRDQETQYF
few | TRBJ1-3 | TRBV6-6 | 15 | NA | TGTGCCAGCAGTTACTCGATACACGCCGGAAACACCATATATTTT | CASSYSIHAGNTIYF
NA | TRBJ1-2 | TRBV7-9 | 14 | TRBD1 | TGTGCCAGCAGCCTGGGACAGGGCTCCTATGGCTACACCTTC | CASSLGQGSYGYTF
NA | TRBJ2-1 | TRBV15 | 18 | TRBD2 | TGTGCCACCAGCAGTGGCTTTCCGGGACTAGCGGGGCACAATGAGCAGTTCTTC | CATSSGFPGLAGHNEQFF
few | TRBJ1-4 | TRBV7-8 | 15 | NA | TGTGCCAGCAGCGTTCGTCTTTCAACTAATGAAAAACTGTTTTTT | CASSVRLSTNEKLFF
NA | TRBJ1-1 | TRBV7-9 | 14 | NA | TGTGCCAGCAGCTTAGCGGTAGGGACCACTGAAGCTTTCTTT | CASSLAVGTTEAFF
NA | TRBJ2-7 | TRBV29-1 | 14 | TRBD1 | TGCAGCGTTAAGCCCTGGACAGGGTTACGCGAGCAGTACTTC | CSVKPWTGLREQYF
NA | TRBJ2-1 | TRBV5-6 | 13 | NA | TGTGCCAGCAGCCGTGGGGCTGAGTATGAGCAGTTCTTC | CASSRGAEYEQFF
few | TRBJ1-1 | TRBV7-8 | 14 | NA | TGTGCCAGCAGCCTTCCGTCGGGAGCCACTGAAGCTTTCTTT | CASSLPSGATEAFF
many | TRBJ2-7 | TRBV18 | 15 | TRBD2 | TGTGCCAGCTCACCACGAGCGGGGGTTCGTCTCGAGCAGTACTTC | CASSPRAGVRLEQYF